The 26 T cell receptor beta chains in this list originate from one sample, sequenced in a study of regulatory T cells in long-lasting Graves disease. The TCR beta library used iRepertoire HTBI primers with Arm-PCR amplification of CDR3. TCRdb re-derived calls from the multiplex PCR reads in MiXCR, one entry per CDR3 protein. The data contain approximately 400,000 distinct CDR3 sequences, approximately 10% of them singletons. Time point of the sample: newly diagnosed GD, antithyroid drugs for less than 3 months. PBMC RNA was the source of the TCR library. These same records also appear under a second study, on T cells in Graves' hyperthyroidism and ophthalmopathy.

The source material was peripheral blood mononuclear cells (PBMCs), sampled at new diagnosis, from a patient treated with antithyroid drugs. These receptors came from a woman between 18 and 30 years old with Graves disease.

Ten or more counts support this clonotype. The genes are TRBV11-2 and TRBJ1-2, with 7 bases lining up with TRBD1. The CDR3 covers 21 residues. With 0 bases clipped from V and 6 bases from J, the junction kept 25 bases outside the gene matches. The germline V gene has CDR1 SGHAT and CDR2 FQNNGV. The CDR3 sequence is CASSLEGGASILHPRDDGYTF. DNA for the CDR3: TGTGCCAGCAGCTTAGAAGGGGGCGCTTCTATTCTCCACCCCCGGGATGATGGCTACACCTTC.

This clonotype was picked up many times. V gene TRBV7-9 combines with J gene TRBJ2-3, with 13 positions matching TRBD2. The CDR3 is made up of 16 amino acids. In germline, CDR1 is SEHNR, CDR2 FQNEAQ (reference sequence). With V trimmed by 2 bases and J by 4 bases, 3 bases remained unmatched. The CDR3 DNA follows: TGTGCCAGCAGCTTAACTAGCGGGGGGGCAGCAGATACGCAGTATTTT. The encoded protein is CASSLTSGGAADTQYF.

Only a few counts were recorded for this clonotype. The chain combines TRBV10-3 with TRBJ1-2; 7 bases match TRBD1. Germline CDR1 reads ENHRY; CDR2 reads SYGVKD. CDR3 length: 14 residues. Trimming removed 4 bases from V and 4 bases from J; junction bases left unmatched: 6. In DNA, the CDR3 is TGTGCCATCAGTGGCGGGGACAGTTCCTATGGCTACACCTTC. It translates to CAISGGDSSYGYTF.

This clonotype was recorded at least ten times. The chain couples TRBV29-1 to TRBJ1-1; D remains ambiguous. Germline values: CDR1 SQVTM, CDR2 ANQGSEA. This CDR3 spans 11 amino acids. Trimming removed 4 bases at V and 5 bases at J, with 8 bases between. CDR3 amino acids: CSVVLWTEAFF. As DNA, the CDR3 is TGCAGCGTTGTGTTGTGGACTGAAGCTTTCTTT.

On this clonotype: A much larger clonotype is one base distant, so this may be a read error. The chain combines TRBV19 with TRBJ1-1, with a possible D match to TRBD1 (5 bases). The CDR3 covers 16 residues. In germline, CDR1 is LNHDA, CDR2 SQIVND (reference sequence). Trimming removed 5 bases from V and 1 base from J, with 17 bases in between. The CDR3 DNA reads TGTGCCAGTAGTGTAGGTGGGGGAATGAAGAACACTGAAGCTTTCTTT. This sequence encodes CASSVGGGMKNTEAFF.

The chain employs TRBV12-3 or TRBV12-4 and TRBJ2-1; D uncertain. This CDR3 has 12 amino acids. Trimming stripped 3 bases from V and 7 bases from J, with 7 bases between. This CDR3 is CASSFSRNEQFF. CDR3 nucleotide sequence: TGTGCCAGCAGTTTCTCTAGGAATGAGCAGTTCTTC.

This clonotype appeared many times. The chain combines TRBV27 with TRBJ2-3; TRBD1 matches at 7 bases. Germline V gives CDR1 MNHEY, CDR2 SMNVEV (reference sequence). This CDR3 region has 13 residues. Unmatched junction bases numbered 3, after V lost 4 bases and J lost 5 bases. Here the CDR3 reads CASSYYRGDTQYF. CDR3 DNA sequence: TGTGCCAGCAGTTACTACAGGGGAGATACGCAGTATTTT.

This clonotype was observed many times. The V call is TRBV6-5, the J call TRBJ1-1, with no clear D. This CDR3 comprises 12 residues. Per the germline V gene, CDR1 is MNHEY and CDR2 is SVGAGI. V shed 4 bases and J shed 10 bases, with 13 bases lying between them. Here the CDR3 reads CASSFVDRRAFF. For the CDR3, the DNA is TGTGCCAGCAGTTTCGTTGACCGAAGAGCTTTCTTT.

There are a few counts of this clonotype. One end of the junction varies from germline; a read error may be responsible. The rearrangement joins TRBV4-3 to TRBJ2-2, with D possibly TRBD2 on 7 matching bases. The CDR3 is made up of 17 amino acids. Germline values: CDR1 LGHNA, CDR2 YSLEER. CDR3 in amino acids: CVSSHPLGGRSAGELFF. CDR3 in DNA: TGCGTCAGCAGCCACCCCTTGGGGGGGCGATCCGCCGGGGAGCTGTTTTTT.

This clonotype occurred many times. The CDR3 here is CASSGRSNQPQHF. The CDR3 bases are TGTGCCAGCAGTGGGAGGAGCAATCAGCCCCAGCATTTT. The chain recombines TRBV2 with TRBJ1-5, with unresolved D. CDR1 is SNHLY and CDR2 is FYNNEI in the germline V gene. The CDR3 covers 13 residues. V lost 4 bases and J lost 1, with 5 bases in between.

This clonotype was detected many times. V gene TRBV27 combines with J gene TRBJ2-1; TRBD1 aligns across 11 bases. The CDR3 spans 14 residues. With V trimmed by 6 bases and J by 10 bases, 8 bases remained unmatched. CDR1 MNHEY and CDR2 SMNVEV come from the germline V gene (reference sequence). The CDR3 protein is CASRPGQGVGEQFF. CDR3 DNA: TGTGCCAGCAGACCGGGACAGGGGGTAGGAGAGCAGTTCTTC.

This clonotype came up a few times. The chain combines TRBV11-2 with TRBJ2-2; possibly TRBD1 or TRBD2 for D (5 bases each). Trimming removed 1 base at V and 4 bases at J, with 10 bases between. CDR1 is SGHAT and CDR2 is FQNNGV in the germline V gene. CDR3 size: 15 residues. The CDR3 DNA sequence: TGTGCCAGCAGCTTAGCTTCAGGGACCACCGGGGAGCTGTTTTTT. Its protein is CASSLASGTTGELFF.

This clonotype was counted ten times or more. This chain joins TRBV20-1 and TRBJ1-1, with 9 bases lining up with TRBD1. Germline CDR1 DFQATT, CDR2 SNEGSKA (reference sequence). The ends lost 0 bases at V and 1 base at J; junction bases unmatched: 9. This CDR3 has 17 residues. The CDR3 region has the DNA TGCAGTGCTAGAGACGGAAGACAGGGGGTAAGGAACACTGAAGCTTTCTTT. This translates into CSARDGRQGVRNTEAFF.

This clonotype appeared a few times. The CDR3 DNA follows: TGTGCCAGCAGAAGGTCGAGCTCTGGAAACACCATATATTTT. Translating it yields CASRRSSSGNTIYF. The V call is TRBV6-1, the J call TRBJ1-3; no firm D call. CDR1 is MNHNS and CDR2 is SASEGT in the germline V gene. The length of the CDR3 is 14 residues. Trimming shortened V by 6 bases and J by 0 bases, and 9 bases separated the two germline ends.

This clonotype has only a few counts. V is TRBV20-1 and J is TRBJ1-6, with 9 bases fitting TRBD1. Trimming at V came to 1 base and at J to 8 bases, leaving 6 bases not matched to a gene. There are 15 residues in the CDR3. Germline V gives CDR1 DFQATT, CDR2 SNEGSKA (reference sequence). The DNA for the CDR3 is TGCAGTGCTAGAGCCCCCGGGACAGGGCATTCACCCCTCCACTTT. As protein: CSARAPGTGHSPLHF.

In this sample, this clonotype turned up many times. V is TRBV7-9 and J is TRBJ1-2, with D unresolved. Trimming stripped 3 bases from V and 4 bases from J, with 9 bases between. The V gene's germline CDR1 is SEHNR and CDR2 FQNEAQ (reference sequence). This CDR3 has 13 amino acids. CDR3 DNA: TGTGCCAGCAGCTTCGGGCAGTTCTATGGCTACACCTTC. Its protein product is CASSFGQFYGYTF.

V usage is TRBV7-9 and J usage is TRBJ2-2, with 8 bases aligning to TRBD2. The junction had 10 bases not matched to a gene; V was cut back by 4 bases and J by 3 bases. This CDR3 spans 17 amino acids. The germline CDR1 and CDR2 sequences are SEHNR and FQNEAQ (reference sequence). This CDR3 is CASSSSGSWAYTGELFF. The CDR3 DNA follows: TGTGCCAGCAGCTCCAGCGGGAGCTGGGCCTACACCGGGGAGCTGTTTTTT.

The rearrangement links TRBV12-3 or TRBV12-4 to TRBJ1-2, with 7 bases that match TRBD1. The CDR3 has 13 amino acids. J was trimmed by 2 bases and V by 7 bases; bases with no gene match: 4. CDR3 DNA sequence: TGTGCCAGCATCGGGACAGAAAACTATGGCTACACCTTC. As protein: CASIGTENYGYTF.

This chain joins TRBV7-2 and TRBJ1-2; D is ambiguous. CDR3 length: 12 residues. Trimming took off 7 bases at V and 12 bases at J, with 18 bases between the two ends. Germline CDR1 and CDR2: SGHTA and FQGNSA. The CDR3 protein is CASINNVRVHTF. The CDR3 DNA is TGTGCCAGCATAAACAACGTGAGGGTACACACCTTC.

This clonotype has just a few counts. This rearrangement joins TRBV6-2 or TRBV6-3 to TRBJ1-1; 8 nucleotides align to TRBD1. Germline V gene sequence: CDR1 MNHEY, CDR2 SVGEGT. V gave up 7 bases and J gave up 1 base; unmatched junction bases: 5. The CDR3 extends over 14 amino acids. The CDR3 DNA reads as TGTGCCAGCACCAGGGGGACAGGGAACACTGAAGCTTTCTTT. Translating gives CASTRGTGNTEAFF.

In this sample, this clonotype turned up many times. J is TRBJ1-1 and V is TRBV5-1; D is perhaps TRBD1 (5 bases). The CDR3 loop spans 16 amino acids. The germline V gene encodes CDR1 SGHRS and CDR2 YFSETQ. Trimming shortened V by 6 bases and J by 0 bases, and 18 bases separated the two germline ends. The DNA for the CDR3 is TGCGCCAGCACCCCCTGGGGCACAGATTTGAACACTGAAGCTTTCTTT. Its translation: CASTPWGTDLNTEAFF. Full variable domain (rest looked up from reference TRBV5-1 and TRBJ1-1): KAGVTQTPRYLIKTRGQQVTLSCSPISGHRSVSWYQQTPGQGLQFLFEYFSETQRNKGNFPGRFSGRQFSNSRSEMNVSTLELGDSALYLCASTPWGTDLNTEAFFGQGTRLTVV.

This clonotype was found many times. V usage is TRBV28 and J usage is TRBJ2-7; maybe TRBD1 (6 bases). The V gene's germline CDR1 is MDHEN and CDR2 SYDVKM. The CDR3 contains 14 residues. V was cut by 3 bases and J by 9 bases, with 18 bases left in between. The CDR3 here is CASSLTGPPRGQYF. In DNA form, the CDR3 reads TGTGCCAGCAGTTTGACAGGCCCTCCTAGGGGGCAGTACTTC.

This clonotype was seen ten or more times. The V and J genes are TRBV7-3 and TRBJ2-1; tentatively, D is TRBD1 (5 bases). Trimming took off 5 bases at V and 8 bases at J, with 19 bases between the two ends. The V gene's germline CDR1 is SGHTA and CDR2 FQGTGA. There are 15 residues in the CDR3. As DNA, the CDR3 is TGTGCCAGCAGCCCTGGGGCTGTCCGAATCGATGAGCAGTTCTTC. This translates into CASSPGAVRIDEQFF.

Of note for this clonotype: This may stem from a read error, because a much larger clone lies one nucleotide away. The V and J genes are TRBV7-2 and TRBJ2-1, with D perhaps matching TRBD2 (6 bases). This CDR3 has 15 residues. Between the trimmed V and J ends, which lost 3 bases and 10 bases, there was a span of 19 bases. Germline CDR1 and CDR2: SGHTA and FQGNSA. For the CDR3, the DNA is TGTGCCAGCAGCTTTCCTGGAGGGAACATCTACGAGCAGTTCTTC. This encodes CASSFPGGNIYEQFF.

This clonotype was found many times. J is TRBJ2-3 and V is TRBV6-2 or TRBV6-3; D remains unclear. There are 12 residues in the CDR3. Trimming took 4 bases from V and 6 from J, leaving 8 bases between them. Germline CDR1 is MNHEY and CDR2 is SVGEGT. This CDR3 is CASSSRWDTQYF. Written as DNA, the CDR3 is TGTGCCAGCAGTTCCCGTTGGGATACGCAGTATTTT.

Comments on this clonotype: A much larger clone is a single base away; this may be a read error. This chain links TRBV20-1 with TRBJ2-7; 7 nucleotides match TRBD2. This CDR3 has 13 amino acids. Germline lookup yields CDR1 DFQATT and CDR2 SNEGSKA (reference sequence). V gave up 1 base and J gave up 5 bases; unmatched junction bases: 5. The DNA of the CDR3 is TGCAGTGCTAGAGGGCGGGAGTATCACGAGCAGTACTTC. Translated, it gives CSARGREYHEQYF.